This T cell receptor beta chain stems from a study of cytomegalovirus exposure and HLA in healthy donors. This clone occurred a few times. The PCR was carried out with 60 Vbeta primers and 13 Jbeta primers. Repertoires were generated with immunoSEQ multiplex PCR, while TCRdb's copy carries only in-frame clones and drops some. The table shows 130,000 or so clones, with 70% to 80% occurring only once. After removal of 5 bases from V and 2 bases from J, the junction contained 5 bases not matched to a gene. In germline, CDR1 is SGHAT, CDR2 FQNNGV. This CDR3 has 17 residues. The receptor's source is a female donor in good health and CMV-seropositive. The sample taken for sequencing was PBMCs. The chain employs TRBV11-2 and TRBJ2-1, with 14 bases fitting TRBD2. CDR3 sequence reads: CASSPRLAGGPYNEQFF. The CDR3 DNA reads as TGTGCCAGCAGCCCAAGACTAGCGGGGGGGCCCTACAATGAGCAGTTCTTC. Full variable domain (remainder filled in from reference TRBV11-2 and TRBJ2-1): EAGVAQSPRYKIIEKRQSVAFWCNPISGHATLYWYQQILGQGPKLLIQFQNNGVVDDSQLPKDRFSAERLKGVDSTLKIQPAKLEDSAVYLCASSPRLAGGPYNEQFFGPGTRLTVL.